This T cell receptor beta chain was identified in a study of response to subunit inactivated influenza vaccine. Trimming removed 2 bases from V and 7 bases from J, with 12 bases in between. The CDR3 is 14 residues long. Germline V gene data show CDR1 as LGHDT and CDR2 as YNNKEL (reference sequence). This clonotype has just a few counts. Its specificity is unknown. Points from the study as a whole: After each seasonal influenza vaccination, few new T cells are recruited, the authors suggested.

A single record per CDR3 protein comes from TCRdb applying MiXCR to the RT-PCR reads. The sample includes about 800,000 distinct CDR3 sequences, 21% of them seen just once. The material was PBMCs from blood, obtained 4 to 6 days after vaccination. The V call is TRBV3-1, the J call TRBJ2-1; D possibly corresponds to TRBD2 (5 bases). The sequence came from a man in his fifties or sixties who received an inactivated influenza vaccine. DNA for the CDR3: TGTGCCAGCAGCCAACTAACGGGGAAAAATGAGCAGTTCTTC. The encoded protein is CASSQLTGKNEQFF.